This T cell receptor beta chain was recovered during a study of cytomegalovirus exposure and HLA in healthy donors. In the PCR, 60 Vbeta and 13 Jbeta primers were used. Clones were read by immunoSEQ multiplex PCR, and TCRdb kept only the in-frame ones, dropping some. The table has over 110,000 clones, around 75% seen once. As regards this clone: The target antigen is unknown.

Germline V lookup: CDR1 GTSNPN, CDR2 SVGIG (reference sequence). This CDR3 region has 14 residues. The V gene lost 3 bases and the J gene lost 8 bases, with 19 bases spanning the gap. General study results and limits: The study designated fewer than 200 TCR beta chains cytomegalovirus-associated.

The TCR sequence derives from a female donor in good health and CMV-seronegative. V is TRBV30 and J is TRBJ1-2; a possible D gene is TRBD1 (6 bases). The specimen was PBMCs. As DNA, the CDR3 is TGTGCCTGGAGGTCCAAAGGGACGCAGGGGGGCTACACCTTC. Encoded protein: CAWRSKGTQGGYTF.